This T cell receptor (beta chain) is drawn from a study of regulatory T cells in long-lasting Graves disease. V was trimmed by 1 base and J by 10 bases, leaving 11 bases between them. This CDR3 has 14 residues. Germline CDR1 is LGHDT and CDR2 is YNNKEL (reference sequence). The study's findings and limits: Newly diagnosed disease favored TRBV20-1 and TRBJ2-1 over persistent disease. Sampling was limited to peripheral blood rather than thyroid tissue.

As concerns this clonotype: Its antigen is not known.

As for time point: persistent/refractory GD, antithyroid drugs over 5 years with positive TRAb. Following extraction of RNA from PBMCs, that RNA was used to make the TCR library. Arm-PCR of CDR3 regions and iRepertoire HTBI primers were the basis on which TCR beta libraries were built. TCRdb used MiXCR to reprocess the multiplex PCR reads, holding one entry per CDR3 protein. Counted here are approximately 380,000 distinct CDR3 sequences, about a fifth occurring once; the ten biggest clones make up less than 25%. The material sequenced was peripheral blood mononuclear cells (PBMCs), taken when the disease was refractory, from a patient treated with antithyroid drugs. The chain employs TRBV3-1 and TRBJ1-6, with D possibly being TRBD1 (5 bases). The receptor was isolated from a female donor with Graves disease. For the CDR3, the DNA is TGTGCCAGCAGCCAAGTAAAAGGGGAGTCACCCCTCCACTTT. Translated: CASSQVKGESPLHF.